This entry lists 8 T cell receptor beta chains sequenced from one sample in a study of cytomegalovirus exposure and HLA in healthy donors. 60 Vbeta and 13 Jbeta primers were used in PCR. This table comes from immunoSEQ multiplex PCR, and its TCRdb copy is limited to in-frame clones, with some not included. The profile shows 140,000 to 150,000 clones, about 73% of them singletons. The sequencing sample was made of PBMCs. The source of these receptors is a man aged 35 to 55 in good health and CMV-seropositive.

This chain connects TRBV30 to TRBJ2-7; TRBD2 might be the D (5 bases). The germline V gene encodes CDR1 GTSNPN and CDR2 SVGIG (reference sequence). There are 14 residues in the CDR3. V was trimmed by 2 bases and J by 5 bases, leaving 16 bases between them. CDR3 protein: CAWSLRGLWNEQYF. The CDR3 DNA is TGTGCCTGGAGTCTACGGGGTTTGTGGAACGAGCAGTACTTC.

The CDR3 sequence: CASSAGVGLYEQYF. CDR3 nucleotides: TGTGCCAGCAGCGCAGGGGTTGGACTCTACGAGCAGTACTTC. V and J are TRBV7-2 and TRBJ2-7; weak D call: TRBD1 (6 bases). V gave up 5 bases and J gave up 3 bases, with 14 bases separating them. This CDR3 is built from 14 residues. The germline V gene encodes CDR1 SGHTA and CDR2 FQGNSA.

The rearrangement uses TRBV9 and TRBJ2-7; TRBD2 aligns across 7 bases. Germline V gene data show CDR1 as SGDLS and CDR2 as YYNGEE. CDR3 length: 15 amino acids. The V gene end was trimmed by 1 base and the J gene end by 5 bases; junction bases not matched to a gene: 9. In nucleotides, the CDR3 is TGTGCCAGCAGCGTATCGGCGGGAGAGGCTGACGAGCAGTACTTC. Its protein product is CASSVSAGEADEQYF.

DNA for the CDR3: TGTGCCAGCAGCTCCGGAGGAGGGCCGCGGTCCCAAGAGACCCAGTACTTC. Translating it yields CASSSGGGPRSQETQYF. The chain couples TRBV11-2 to TRBJ2-5; D might be TRBD2 (6 bases). Trimming pared 4 bases from V and 1 base from J, leaving 19 bases between. This CDR3 has 17 amino acids. Germline CDR1 and CDR2: SGHAT and FQNNGV.

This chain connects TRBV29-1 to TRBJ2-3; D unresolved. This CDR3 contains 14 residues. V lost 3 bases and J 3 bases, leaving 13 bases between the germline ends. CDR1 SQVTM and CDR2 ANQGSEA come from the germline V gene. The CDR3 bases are TGCAGCGTTGACAATGCCAGGTTTACAGATACGCAGTATTTT. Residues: CSVDNARFTDTQYF.

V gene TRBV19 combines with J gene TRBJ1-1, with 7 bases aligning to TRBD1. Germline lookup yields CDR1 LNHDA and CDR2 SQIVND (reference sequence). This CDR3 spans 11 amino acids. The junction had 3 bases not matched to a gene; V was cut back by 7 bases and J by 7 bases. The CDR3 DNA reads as TGTGCCAGTATTGACAGGGTTGAAGCTTTCTTT. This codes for CASIDRVEAFF.

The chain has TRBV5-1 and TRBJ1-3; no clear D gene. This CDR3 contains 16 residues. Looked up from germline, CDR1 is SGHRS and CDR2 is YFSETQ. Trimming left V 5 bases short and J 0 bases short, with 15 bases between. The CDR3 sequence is CASRLGSSNSGNTIYF. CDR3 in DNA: TGCGCCAGCAGACTTGGTAGCAGCAACTCTGGAAACACCATATATTTT.

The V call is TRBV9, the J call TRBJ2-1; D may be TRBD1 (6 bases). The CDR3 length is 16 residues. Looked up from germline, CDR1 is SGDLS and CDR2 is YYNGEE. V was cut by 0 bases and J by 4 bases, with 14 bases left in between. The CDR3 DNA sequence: TGTGCCAGCAGCGTAGACCAGGGGTGGACTTACAATGAGCAGTTCTTC. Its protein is CASSVDQGWTYNEQFF.